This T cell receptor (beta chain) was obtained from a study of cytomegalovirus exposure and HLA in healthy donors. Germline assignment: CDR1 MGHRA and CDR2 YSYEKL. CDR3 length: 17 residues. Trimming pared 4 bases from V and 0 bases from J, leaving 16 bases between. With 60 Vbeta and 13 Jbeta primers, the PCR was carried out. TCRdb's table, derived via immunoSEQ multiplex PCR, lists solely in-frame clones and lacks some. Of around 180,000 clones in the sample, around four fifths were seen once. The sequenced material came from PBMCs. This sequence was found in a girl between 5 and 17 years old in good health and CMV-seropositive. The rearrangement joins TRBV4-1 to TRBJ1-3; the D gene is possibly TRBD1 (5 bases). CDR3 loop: CASSPAWDSRSGNTIYF. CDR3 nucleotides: TGCGCCAGCAGCCCCGCCTGGGACTCTCGCTCTGGAAACACCATATATTTT.